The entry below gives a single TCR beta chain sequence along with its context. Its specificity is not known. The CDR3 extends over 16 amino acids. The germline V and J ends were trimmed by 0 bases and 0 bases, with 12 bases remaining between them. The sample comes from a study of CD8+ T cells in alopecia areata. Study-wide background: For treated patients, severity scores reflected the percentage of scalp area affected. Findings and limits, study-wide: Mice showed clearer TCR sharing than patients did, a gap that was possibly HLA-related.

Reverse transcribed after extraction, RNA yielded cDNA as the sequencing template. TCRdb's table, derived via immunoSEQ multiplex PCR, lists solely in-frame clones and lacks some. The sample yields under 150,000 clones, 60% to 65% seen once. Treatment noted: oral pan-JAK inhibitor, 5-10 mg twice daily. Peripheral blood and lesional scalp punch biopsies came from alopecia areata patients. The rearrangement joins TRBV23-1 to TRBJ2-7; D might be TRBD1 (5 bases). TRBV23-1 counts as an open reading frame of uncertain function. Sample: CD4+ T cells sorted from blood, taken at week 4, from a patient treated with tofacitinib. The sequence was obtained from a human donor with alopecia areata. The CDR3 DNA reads TGCGCCAGCAGTCAATCTCAACAGGATACCTCCTACGAGCAGTACTTC. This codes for CASSQSQQDTSYEQYF.